One sample yielded the 16 T cell receptor beta chains listed below, sequenced in a study of blood T cells in healthy people across ages. It was with a sample-barcoded 5' primer and a J-beta primer mix that a second PCR of roughly 7 to 12 cycles was run. Using its own MiXCR run on the 5' RACE reads, TCRdb lists one record per CDR3 protein. The data contain 650,000 to 1,000,000 distinct CDR3 sequences, about 36% of them singletons. The source material was blood. The receptors come from a man aged 18 to 29 in good health.

V and J are TRBV7-2 and TRBJ2-3; D is undetermined. Germline V gene lookup returns CDR1 SGHTA and CDR2 FQGNSA. V lost 3 bases and J 6 bases, leaving 7 bases between the germline ends. The CDR3 spans 12 residues. The CDR3 is CASSFHPDTQYF. The CDR3, as DNA: TGTGCCAGCAGCTTCCACCCCGATACGCAGTATTTT.

The sample holds a few counts of this clonotype. The rearrangement joins TRBV30 to TRBJ1-2; the D is unclear. Between the trimmed V and J ends, which lost 1 base and 4 bases, there was a span of 10 bases. The germline V gene has CDR1 GTSNPN and CDR2 SVGIG (reference sequence). This CDR3 comprises 13 residues. CDR3 coding DNA: TGTGCCTGGAGTGGTGGTGTCGCCTATGGCTACACCTTC. It is translated as CAWSGGVAYGYTF.

This chain uses TRBV7-2 with TRBJ2-5, with D possibly matching TRBD2 (5 bases). With the DNA end fitting TRBJ2-7 better, the J assignment may be wrong. Germline loops: CDR1 SGHTA, CDR2 FQGNSA. The CDR3 is made up of 15 amino acids. This CDR3 is CASSLSTGITYEQYF. The CDR3 nucleotides read TGTGCCAGCAGCTTATCCACCGGGATAACATACGAGCAGTACTTC.

This clonotype occurred a few times. The chain is built from TRBV12-3 or TRBV12-4 and TRBJ2-1; D gene ambiguous. Trimming removed 1 base at V and 7 bases at J, with 14 bases between. CDR3 length: 15 residues. CDR3 sequence (DNA): TGTGCCAGCAGTTTAGTGGGCAGTATACCGAATGAGCAGTTCTTC. Amino acid sequence: CASSLVGSIPNEQFF.

With respect to this clonotype: It may be a read error: a sequence one base away is much more abundant. This chain uses TRBV4-3 with TRBJ1-2, with D possibly being TRBD1 (5 bases). The CDR3 has 15 residues. Per the germline V gene, CDR1 is LGHNA and CDR2 is YSLEER. As DNA, the CDR3 is TGCGCCAGCAGCCAAGACGAGGGGCCCGGCTATGACTACACCTTC. As protein: CASSQDEGPGYDYTF.

V usage is TRBV5-6 and J usage is TRBJ2-7, with D maybe TRBD1 (5 bases). The CDR3 has 15 residues. Germline CDR1 is SGHDT and CDR2 is YYEEEE. V lost 6 bases to trimming and J lost 2 bases, with 18 bases between them. Here the CDR3 reads CASKGFGTATYEQYF. CDR3 coding DNA: TGTGCCAGCAAGGGGTTTGGTACGGCTACCTACGAGCAGTACTTC.

This clonotype was recorded many times. The gene calls are TRBV14 and TRBJ2-7; D remains ambiguous. The CDR3 totals 13 residues. Germline CDR1 reads SGHDN; CDR2 reads FVKESK. The V gene lost 4 bases and the J gene lost 3 bases, with 10 bases spanning the gap. The CDR3 nucleotides are TGTGCCAGCAGCCCAAGTTACGACTACGAGCAGTACTTC. This translates into CASSPSYDYEQYF.

V gene TRBV12-3 or TRBV12-4 combines with J gene TRBJ2-1, with D perhaps TRBD2 (6 bases). The CDR3 totals 18 residues. V shed 6 bases and J shed 4 bases, with 25 bases lying between them. This chain's CDR3 is CASSRVASACNSYNEQFF. The CDR3 nucleotides read TGTGCCAGCAGCCGAGTTGCTAGCGCCTGTAACTCTTACAATGAGCAGTTCTTC.

This clonotype was picked up a small number of times. V is TRBV7-2 and J is TRBJ2-3; no definite D call. The CDR3 covers 12 residues. Trimming took off 5 bases at V and 8 bases at J, with 11 bases between the two ends. The germline gives CDR1 SGHTA, CDR2 FQGNSA. CDR3 region: CASSPSAGTQYF. For the CDR3, the DNA is TGTGCCAGCAGCCCCTCTGCCGGTACGCAGTATTTT.

A note on this clonotype: This may stem from a read error, because a much larger clone lies one nucleotide away. The CDR3 loop is CAGSQTGAGNQPQHF. The CDR3, as DNA: TGTGCCGGCAGCCAGACAGGGGCGGGCAATCAGCCCCAGCATTTT. The rearrangement joins TRBV12-3 or TRBV12-4 to TRBJ1-5; 8 bases are shared with TRBD1. This CDR3 is built from 15 residues.

In this sample, this clonotype turned up many times. This chain's CDR3 is CASGNTGTEAFF. CDR3 in DNA: TGCGCCAGCGGAAACACAGGGACTGAAGCTTTCTTT. V and J are TRBV5-1 and TRBJ1-1; D may be TRBD1 (6 bases). Germline values: CDR1 SGHRS, CDR2 YFSETQ. The CDR3 length is 12 residues. V gave up 7 bases and J gave up 5 bases, with 12 bases separating them.

The genes are TRBV29-1 and TRBJ2-3; 10 bases line up with TRBD2. V lost 7 bases and J lost 6; bases outside the gene matches: 7. Germline V lookup: CDR1 SQVTM, CDR2 ANQGSEA. The CDR3 spans 13 residues. CDR3 sequence (DNA): TGCAGCGCCCAACTAGCGGGAAGGGATACGCAGTATTTT. Amino acids: CSAQLAGRDTQYF.

With regard to this clonotype: This may be a read error, as it is one base from a much larger clone. This chain links TRBV7-9 with TRBJ1-6, with 9 bases matching TRBD1. This CDR3 is 14 amino acids long. Germline-derived CDR1 and CDR2 are SEHNR and FQNEAQ (reference sequence). V lost 7 bases and J lost 7; bases outside the gene matches: 5. CDR3 region: CASNPGQGNSPLHF. In nucleotides, the CDR3 is TGTGCCAGCAACCCGGGACAGGGAAATTCACCCCTCCACTTT.

This clonotype was observed a few times. The chain joins TRBV5-1 to TRBJ1-4; D is ambiguous. Deletions cut 0 bases from V and 6 bases from J, with 9 bases between. The CDR3 spans 14 residues. Germline assignment: CDR1 SGHRS and CDR2 YFSETQ. The CDR3 nucleotides read TGCGCCAGCAGCTTGGAAGGGTCCGATGAAAAACTGTTTTTT. Translation gives CASSLEGSDEKLFF. Full variable domain (rest looked up from reference TRBV5-1 and TRBJ1-4): KAGVTQTPRYLIKTRGQQVTLSCSPISGHRSVSWYQQTPGQGLQFLFEYFSETQRNKGNFPGRFSGRQFSNSRSEMNVSTLELGDSALYLCASSLEGSDEKLFFGSGTQLSVL.

V and J are TRBV5-4 and TRBJ2-3, with 7 bases lining up with TRBD1. Trimming at V came to 4 bases and at J to 4 bases, leaving 9 bases not matched to a gene. CDR1 is SGHNT and CDR2 is YYREEE in the germline V gene (reference sequence). The CDR3 has 15 amino acids. The CDR3 loop reads CASSPKGAPADTQYF. The CDR3 nucleotides read TGTGCCAGCAGCCCGAAGGGGGCGCCGGCAGATACGCAGTATTTT.

Concerning this clonotype: This could be a read error, since a much larger clone is one nucleotide away. The genes are TRBV10-3 and TRBJ1-2; TRBD1 aligns across 7 bases. CDR1 ENHRY and CDR2 SYGVKD come from the germline V gene. The junction had 9 bases not matched to a gene; V was cut back by 3 bases and J by 8 bases. The CDR3 runs to 14 residues. Here the CDR3 DNA reads TGTGCCATCAGTGACGAGGGGGCCCGTGAGGGCTACACCTTC. This gives the protein CAISDEGAREGYTF.